This note documents a single T cell receptor beta chain sequence. Antigen unknown. Only in-frame clones appear in the TCRdb table, and some are missing; sequencing was by immunoSEQ multiplex PCR. This sample has 110,000 to 150,000 clones, with approximately 94% found just once. These data are taken from a study of cytomegalovirus exposure and HLA in healthy donors. From germline, CDR1 is SGHVT and CDR2 SQSDAQ. With 7 bases removed from V and 3 bases from J, the gap between germline ends came to 19 bases. This CDR3 region has 15 residues. Study observations and caveats: The authors listed 150 to 200 TCR beta chains as cytomegalovirus-associated. As confirmed in vitro, three CMV-associated chains were specific for CMV antigens. Clusters of TCRs from the first cohort tended to co-occur in the 100 to 150 validation repertoires (as a later analysis found). Reports credit the classifier with highly specific, highly sensitive diagnosis of cytomegalovirus status.

The origin of this receptor is a man between 18 and 35 years old in good health and CMV-seropositive. The chain has TRBV7-4 and TRBJ2-7, with D tentatively TRBD1 (6 bases). Material: PBMCs. CDR3 DNA sequence: TGTGCCAGCACCCCTCGGCAGGGGTCCCTCTACGAGCAGTACTTC. It translates to CASTPRQGSLYEQYF.